These 3 T cell receptor beta chains share one sample of origin, sequenced in a study of blood T cell repertoires in COVID-19. Assay: immunoSEQ multiplex PCR; the TCRdb copy retains only in-frame clones and omits some. The sample has about 150,000 clones, 70% to 90% seen once; the top ten hold 8%. The source material was peripheral blood. The receptor set was obtained from a woman aged 55-70 years with COVID-19, enrolled during active disease.

This sequence joins TRBV5-1 and TRBJ1-3; D is undetermined. V was trimmed by 1 base and J by 7 bases, leaving 9 bases between them. The CDR3 totals 13 residues. CDR1 is SGHRS, CDR2 YFSETQ, per germline. In nucleotides, the CDR3 is TGCGCCAGCAGCTTGTCGGGTGCGAACACCATATATTTT. This translates into CASSLSGANTIYF.

The rearrangement joins TRBV18 to TRBJ1-1; D possibly corresponds to TRBD1 (6 bases). The CDR3 has 16 amino acids. Per germline, CDR1 KGHSH and CDR2 LQKENI. Trimming stripped 1 base from V and 0 bases from J, with 12 bases between. Here the CDR3 DNA reads TGTGCCAGCTCACCACGGGAGACAGGTTTGAACACTGAAGCTTTCTTT. Its protein is CASSPRETGLNTEAFF.

V gene TRBV5-1 combines with J gene TRBJ2-3; TRBD2 is a possible D gene (5 bases). This CDR3 comprises 13 residues. Germline CDR1 and CDR2: SGHRS and YFSETQ. V dropped 7 bases and J dropped 2 bases, with 11 bases sitting between them. The CDR3 here is CASLAHPTDTQYF. DNA for the CDR3: TGCGCCAGCCTAGCTCACCCCACAGATACGCAGTATTTT.